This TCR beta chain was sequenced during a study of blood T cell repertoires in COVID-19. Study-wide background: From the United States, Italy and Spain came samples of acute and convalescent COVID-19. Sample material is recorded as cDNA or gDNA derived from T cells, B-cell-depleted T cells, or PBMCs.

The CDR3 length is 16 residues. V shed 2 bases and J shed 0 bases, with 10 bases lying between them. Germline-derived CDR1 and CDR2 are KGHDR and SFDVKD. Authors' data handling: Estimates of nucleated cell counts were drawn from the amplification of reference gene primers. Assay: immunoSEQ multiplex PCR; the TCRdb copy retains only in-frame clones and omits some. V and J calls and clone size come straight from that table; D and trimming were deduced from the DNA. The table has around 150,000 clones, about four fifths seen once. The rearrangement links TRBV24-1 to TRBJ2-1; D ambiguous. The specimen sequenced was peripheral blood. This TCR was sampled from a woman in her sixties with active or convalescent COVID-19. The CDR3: CATSDSLESSYNEQFF. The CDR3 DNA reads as TGTGCCACCAGTGATTCCTTAGAGAGCTCCTACAATGAGCAGTTCTTC.